One and the same sample provided the 14 T cell receptor beta chains below, sequenced in a study of OX40 agonist ivuxolimab in advanced cancers. Profiling relied on immunoSEQ multiplex PCR, and the TCRdb table lists in-frame clones only, not all of them. The data show approximately 20,000 clones, 65% to 70% seen once. The material was CD4+ or CD8+ T cells sorted from blood, obtained in a trial of the OX40 agonist ivuxolimab. These receptors originate from an adult with an advanced solid tumor such as melanoma, head and neck, liver or kidney cancer.

This clone was recorded once. The rearrangement uses TRBV6-4 and TRBJ2-7; the D gene could be TRBD1 or TRBD2 (5 bases each). The CDR3 loop spans 16 amino acids. V was cut by 6 bases and J by 5 bases, with 23 bases left in between. Germline V gene lookup returns CDR1 MRHNA and CDR2 SNTAGT. The CDR3 is CASSPGTSGYWDEQYF. CDR3 in DNA: TGTGCCAGCAGCCCCGGGACCTCAGGATATTGGGACGAGCAGTACTTC.

The rearrangement links TRBV29-1 to TRBJ2-7, with 8 bases identical to TRBD1. V lost 1 base to trimming and J lost 4 bases; unmatched junction nucleotides: 12. Per the germline V gene, CDR1 is SQVTM and CDR2 is ANQGSEA. This CDR3 has 16 residues. CDR3 nucleotides: TGCAGCGTTGAAGTGTTTCGGGGAACAGGGGGGTACGAGCAGTACTTC. Amino acid sequence: CSVEVFRGTGGYEQYF.

The chain couples TRBV19 to TRBJ2-1; perhaps TRBD1 as D (6 bases). Germline V gene sequence: CDR1 LNHDA, CDR2 SQIVND (reference sequence). Trimming took off 0 bases at V and 4 bases at J, with 13 bases between the two ends. The CDR3 is 16 amino acids. The DNA of the CDR3 is TGTGCCAGTAGTATAGATATCTACCAGGGGTACAATGAGCAGTTCTTC. It is translated as CASSIDIYQGYNEQFF.

V and J are TRBV28 and TRBJ2-1; 8 nucleotides match TRBD2. The CDR3 runs to 14 residues. The germline V gene encodes CDR1 MDHEN and CDR2 SYDVKM. The J segment lost 9 bases and the V segment lost 5 bases, leaving 9 bases of the junction unmatched. CDR3 bases: TGTGCCAGCAGTCCGCTGCGGGAGGATCGTGAGCAGTTCTTC. It translates to CASSPLREDREQFF.

J is TRBJ2-7 and V is TRBV6-5, with 12 bases aligning to TRBD2. The junction had 2 bases not matched to a gene; V was cut back by 2 bases and J by 3 bases. Germline loops: CDR1 MNHEY, CDR2 SVGAGI. This CDR3 contains 15 residues. Written as DNA, the CDR3 is TGTGCCAGCAGTTACAGGACTAGCGGGATCTACGAGCAGTACTTC. Protein: CASSYRTSGIYEQYF.

The genes are TRBV4-3 and TRBJ1-3, with TRBD1 identical over 7 bases. There are 15 residues in the CDR3. CDR1 is LGHNA and CDR2 is YSLEER in the germline V gene. The V and J ends lost 0 bases and 1 base, in that order; junction bases with no gene match: 0. The CDR3 DNA follows: TGCGCCAGCAGCCAAGAACAGGGGTCTGGAAACACCATATATTTT. The encoded protein is CASSQEQGSGNTIYF.

The V and J genes are TRBV10-1 and TRBJ1-1; D remains unclear. Germline V gene sequence: CDR1 WNHNN, CDR2 SYGVQD (reference sequence). The CDR3 loop spans 13 amino acids. With 6 bases removed from V and 3 bases from J, the gap between germline ends came to 11 bases. The CDR3 DNA reads TGCGCCAGCAGGTGGGATATGGACACTGAAGCTTTCTTT. It translates to CASRWDMDTEAFF.

The chain employs TRBV4-2 and TRBJ1-1; 7 bases map to TRBD1. Germline V CDR1 and CDR2: LGHNA, YNFKEQ. Trimming cost V 3 bases and J 7 bases; bases outside gene matches: 11. The CDR3 has 15 amino acids. CDR3 sequence reads: CASSHKPGQTVEAFF. The CDR3 DNA is TGTGCCAGCAGCCATAAACCGGGACAGACCGTTGAAGCTTTCTTT.

The chain is built from TRBV7-6 and TRBJ1-1; D is perhaps TRBD1 (6 bases). With 5 bases removed from V and 4 bases from J, the gap between germline ends came to 11 bases. CDR1 and CDR2 (germline): SGHVS, FNYEAQ. The length of the CDR3 is 13 residues. The CDR3 DNA is TGTGCCAGCAGCAAAGGACAGATCACTGAAGCTTTCTTT. Translation gives CASSKGQITEAFF.

The J gene is TRBJ1-3, the V gene TRBV10-3, with D perhaps TRBD1 (5 bases). This CDR3 region has 17 residues. The V gene lost 2 bases and the J gene lost 4 bases, with 18 bases spanning the gap. Germline CDR1 and CDR2: ENHRY and SYGVKD. The CDR3 sequence: CAISEPERGIAGNTIYF. The CDR3 nucleotides are TGTGCCATCAGTGAGCCGGAAAGGGGAATTGCGGGAAACACCATATATTTT.

The V and J genes are TRBV5-4 and TRBJ2-1; D not certain. Germline-derived CDR1 and CDR2 are SGHNT and YYREEE (reference sequence). Trimming cost V 2 bases and J 4 bases, with 10 bases left between them. The CDR3 covers 14 residues. CDR3 sequence reads: CASSLPAEYNEQFF. The CDR3 DNA follows: TGTGCCAGCAGCTTACCGGCGGAATACAATGAGCAGTTCTTC.

The genes are TRBV4-1 and TRBJ2-5, with 7 bases lining up with TRBD2. The end of the DNA aligns better with TRBJ2-7, so the J call may be wrong. Germline-derived CDR1 and CDR2 are MGHRA and YSYEKL. This CDR3 comprises 16 residues. The CDR3 region has the DNA TGCGCCAGCAGCCAACAAGTGGGGACTACCACCTACGAGCAGTACTTC. This gives the protein CASSQQVGTTTYEQYF.

V gene TRBV6-5 combines with J gene TRBJ2-5, with TRBD1 identical over 9 bases. CDR1 is MNHEY and CDR2 is SVGAGI in the germline V gene. J lost 5 bases, V lost 5 bases, and 6 bases had no gene match. This CDR3 has 14 residues. Here the CDR3 reads CASSPQGAGETQYF. The CDR3 region has the DNA TGTGCCAGCAGTCCACAGGGGGCCGGGGAGACCCAGTACTTC.

This clone is labeled large. The chain joins TRBV5-4 to TRBJ1-2; 7 bases fit TRBD1. Germline V gives CDR1 SGHNT, CDR2 YYREEE (reference sequence). The trim removed 4 bases at V and 3 bases at J, leaving 9 bases unmatched. CDR3 length: 15 amino acids. For the CDR3, the DNA is TGTGCCAGCAGCACCAGGGGGGAAGGGTACTATGGCTACACCTTC. This encodes CASSTRGEGYYGYTF.